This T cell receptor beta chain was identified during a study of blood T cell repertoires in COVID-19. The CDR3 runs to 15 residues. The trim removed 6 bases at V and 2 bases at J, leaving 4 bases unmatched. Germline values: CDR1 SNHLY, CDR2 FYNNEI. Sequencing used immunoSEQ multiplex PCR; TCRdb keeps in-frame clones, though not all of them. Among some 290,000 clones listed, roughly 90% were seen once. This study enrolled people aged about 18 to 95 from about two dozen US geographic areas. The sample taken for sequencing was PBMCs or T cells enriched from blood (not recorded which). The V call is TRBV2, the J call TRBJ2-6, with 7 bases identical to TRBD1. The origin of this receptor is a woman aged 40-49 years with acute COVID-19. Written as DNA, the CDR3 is TGTGCCAGCAGCGGAACAGGGGCTGGGGCCAACGTCCTGACTTTC. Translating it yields CASSGTGAGANVLTF. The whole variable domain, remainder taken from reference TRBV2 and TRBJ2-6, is EPEVTQTPSHQVTQMGQEVILRCVPISNHLYFYWYRQILGQKVEFLVSFYNNEISEKSEIFDDQFSVERPDGSNFTLKIRSTKLEDSAMYFCASSGTGAGANVLTFGAGSRLTVL.